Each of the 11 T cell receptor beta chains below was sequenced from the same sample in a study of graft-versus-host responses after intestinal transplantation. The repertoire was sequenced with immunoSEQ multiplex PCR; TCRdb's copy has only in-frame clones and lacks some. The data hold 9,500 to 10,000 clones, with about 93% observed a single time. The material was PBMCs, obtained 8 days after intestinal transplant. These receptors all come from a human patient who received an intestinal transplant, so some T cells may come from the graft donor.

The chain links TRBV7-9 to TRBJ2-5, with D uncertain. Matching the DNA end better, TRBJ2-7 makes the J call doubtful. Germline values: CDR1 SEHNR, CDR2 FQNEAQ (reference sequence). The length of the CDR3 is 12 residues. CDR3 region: CASSLMTYEQYF. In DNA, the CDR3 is TGTGCCAGCAGCTTAATGACCTACGAGCAGTACTTC.

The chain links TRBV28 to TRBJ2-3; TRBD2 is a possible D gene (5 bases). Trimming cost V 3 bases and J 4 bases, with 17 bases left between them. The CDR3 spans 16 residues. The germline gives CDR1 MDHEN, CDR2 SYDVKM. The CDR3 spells CASSFQPGPGADTQYF. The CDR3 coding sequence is TGTGCCAGCAGTTTTCAGCCCGGACCCGGGGCAGATACGCAGTATTTT.

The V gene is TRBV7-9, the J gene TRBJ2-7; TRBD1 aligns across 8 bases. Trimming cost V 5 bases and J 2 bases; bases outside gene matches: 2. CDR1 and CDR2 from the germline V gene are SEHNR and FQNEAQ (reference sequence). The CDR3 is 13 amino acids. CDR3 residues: CASSDRGTYEQYF. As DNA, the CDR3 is TGTGCCAGCAGCGACAGGGGTACCTACGAGCAGTACTTC.

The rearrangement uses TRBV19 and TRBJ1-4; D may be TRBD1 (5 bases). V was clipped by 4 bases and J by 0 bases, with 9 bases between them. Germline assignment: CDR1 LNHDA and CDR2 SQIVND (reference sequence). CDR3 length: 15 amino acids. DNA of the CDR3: TGTGCCAGTAGTACCAGACAGTCAACTAATGAAAAACTGTTTTTT. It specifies CASSTRQSTNEKLFF.

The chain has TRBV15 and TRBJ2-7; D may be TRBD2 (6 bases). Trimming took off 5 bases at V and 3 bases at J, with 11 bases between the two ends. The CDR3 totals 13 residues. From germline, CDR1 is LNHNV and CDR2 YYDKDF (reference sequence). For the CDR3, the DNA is TGTGCCACCAGCGCGGGATTTAACTACGAGCAGTACTTC. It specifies CATSAGFNYEQYF.

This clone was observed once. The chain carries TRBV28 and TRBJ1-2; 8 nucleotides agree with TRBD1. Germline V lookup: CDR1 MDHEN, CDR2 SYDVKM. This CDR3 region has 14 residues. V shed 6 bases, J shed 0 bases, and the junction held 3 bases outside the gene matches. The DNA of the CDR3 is TGTGCCAGCAGCCCGGGACAGGCTAACTATGGCTACACCTTC. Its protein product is CASSPGQANYGYTF.

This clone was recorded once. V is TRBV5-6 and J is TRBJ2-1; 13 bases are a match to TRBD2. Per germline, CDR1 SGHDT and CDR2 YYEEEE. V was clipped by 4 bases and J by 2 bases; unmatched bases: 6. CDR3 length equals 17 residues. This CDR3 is CASSIGTSGTTYNEQFF. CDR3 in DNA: TGTGCCAGCAGCATTGGGACTAGCGGGACAACCTACAATGAGCAGTTCTTC.

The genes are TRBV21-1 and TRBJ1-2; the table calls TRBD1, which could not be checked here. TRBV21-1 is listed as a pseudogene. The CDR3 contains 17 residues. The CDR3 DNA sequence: TGTGCCAGCACTAGAATATGGACAGGGGAGTCCAACTATGGCTACACCTTC. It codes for CASTRIWTGESNYGYTF.

The CDR3: CASSPGEEREKLFF. The CDR3 DNA reads as TGTGCCAGCAGCCCAGGGGAGGAAAGAGAAAAACTGTTTTTT. This chain joins TRBV9 and TRBJ1-4, with a possible D match to TRBD1 (6 bases). Per germline, CDR1 SGDLS and CDR2 YYNGEE. V was pared by 4 bases and J by 8 bases, with 15 bases between. The CDR3 consists of 14 residues. Supplemented by reference TRBV9 and TRBJ1-4, the full variable domain reads DSGVTQTPKHLITATGQRVTLRCSPRSGDLSVYWYQQSLDQGLQFLIQYYNGEERAKGNILERFSAQQFPDLHSELNLSSLELGDSALYFCASSPGEEREKLFFGSGTQLSVL.

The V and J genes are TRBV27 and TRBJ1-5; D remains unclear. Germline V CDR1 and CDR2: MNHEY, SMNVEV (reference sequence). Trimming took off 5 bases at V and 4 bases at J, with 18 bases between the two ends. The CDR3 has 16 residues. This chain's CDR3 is CASSPLVAVKNQPQHF. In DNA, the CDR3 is TGTGCCAGCAGTCCCCTGGTTGCAGTGAAAAATCAGCCCCAGCATTTT.

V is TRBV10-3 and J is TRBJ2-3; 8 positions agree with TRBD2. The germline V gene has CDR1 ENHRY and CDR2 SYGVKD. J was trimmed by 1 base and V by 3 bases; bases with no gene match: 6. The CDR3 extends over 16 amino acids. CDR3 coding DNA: TGTGCCATCAGTGAACTAGCGGAGTGGGGCACAGATACGCAGTATTTT. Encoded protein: CAISELAEWGTDTQYF.